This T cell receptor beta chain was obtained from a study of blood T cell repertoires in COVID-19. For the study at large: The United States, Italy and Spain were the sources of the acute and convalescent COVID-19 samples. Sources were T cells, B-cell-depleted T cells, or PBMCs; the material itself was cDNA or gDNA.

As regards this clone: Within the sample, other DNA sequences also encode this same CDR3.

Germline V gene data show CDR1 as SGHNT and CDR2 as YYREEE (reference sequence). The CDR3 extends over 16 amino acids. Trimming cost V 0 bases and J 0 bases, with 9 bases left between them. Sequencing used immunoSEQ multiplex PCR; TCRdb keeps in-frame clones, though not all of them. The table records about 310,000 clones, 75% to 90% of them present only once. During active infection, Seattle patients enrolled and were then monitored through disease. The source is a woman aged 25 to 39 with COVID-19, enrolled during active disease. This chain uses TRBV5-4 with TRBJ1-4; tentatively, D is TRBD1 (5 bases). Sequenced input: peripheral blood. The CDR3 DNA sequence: TGTGCCAGCAGCTTGGGACAGCTCGCAACTAATGAAAAACTGTTTTTT. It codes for CASSLGQLATNEKLFF.